This TCR beta chain was sequenced in a study of glioma-infiltrating T cells. Study-level results: CDR3 overlap between tissue and blood was very small. Non-neoplastic patients had below-expected tissue-blood divergence, while all gliomas exceeded expectation.

This CDR3 has 14 residues. The V end lost 4 bases, the J end lost 3 bases, and 11 bases lay between the germline ends. Using RNA template, CDR3s of TCR alpha and beta were amplified with iRepertoire arm-PCR. Input was roughly 85-400 ng of tissue mRNA or PBMC total RNA. TCRdb reprocessed the multiplex PCR reads via MiXCR and lists one record per CDR3 protein. Altogether some 190,000 distinct CDR3 sequences are present, 30% to 40% being singletons, with the ten largest covering 20% to 25%. Of note for this clonotype: Its specificity is unknown.

The TCR originated in a human donor with low-grade glioma or glioblastoma, undergoing nonglioma brain surgery, or in good health (not recorded which). The sequenced sample consisted of glioma tissue, nonneoplastic brain tissue, or PBMCs (not recorded which). The rearrangement links TRBV12-3 or TRBV12-4 to TRBJ2-3; TRBD2 is a possible D gene (6 bases). The CDR3 bases are TGTGCCAGCAGTTGGTTTAGCGGTACAGATACGCAGTATTTT. It yields the protein CASSWFSGTDTQYF.